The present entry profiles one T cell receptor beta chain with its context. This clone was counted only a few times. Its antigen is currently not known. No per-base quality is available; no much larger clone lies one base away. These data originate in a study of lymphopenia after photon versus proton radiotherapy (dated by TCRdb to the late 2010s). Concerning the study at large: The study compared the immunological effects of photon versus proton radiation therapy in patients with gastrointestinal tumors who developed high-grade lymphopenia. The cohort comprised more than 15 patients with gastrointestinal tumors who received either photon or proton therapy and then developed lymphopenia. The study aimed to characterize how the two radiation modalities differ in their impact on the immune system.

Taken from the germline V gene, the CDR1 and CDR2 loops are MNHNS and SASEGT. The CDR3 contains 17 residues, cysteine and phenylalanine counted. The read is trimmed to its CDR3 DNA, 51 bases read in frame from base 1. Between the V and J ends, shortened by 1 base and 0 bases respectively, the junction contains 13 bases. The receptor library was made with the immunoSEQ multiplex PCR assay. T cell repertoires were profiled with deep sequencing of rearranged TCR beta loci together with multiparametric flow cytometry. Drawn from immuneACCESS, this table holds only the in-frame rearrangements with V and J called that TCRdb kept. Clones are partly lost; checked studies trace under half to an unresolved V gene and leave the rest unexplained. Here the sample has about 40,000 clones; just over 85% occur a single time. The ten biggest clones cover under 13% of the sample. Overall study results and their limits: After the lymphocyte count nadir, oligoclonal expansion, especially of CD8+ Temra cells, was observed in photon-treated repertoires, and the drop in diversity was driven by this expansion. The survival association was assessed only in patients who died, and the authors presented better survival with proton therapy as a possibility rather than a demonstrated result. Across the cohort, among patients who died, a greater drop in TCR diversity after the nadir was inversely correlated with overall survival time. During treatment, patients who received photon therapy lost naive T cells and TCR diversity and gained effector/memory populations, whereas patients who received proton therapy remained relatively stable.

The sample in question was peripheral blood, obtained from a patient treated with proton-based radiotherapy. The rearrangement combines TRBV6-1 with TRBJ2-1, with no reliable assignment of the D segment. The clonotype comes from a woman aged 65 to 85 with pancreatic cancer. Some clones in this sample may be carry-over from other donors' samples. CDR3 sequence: CASSEGRHPSSYNEQFF. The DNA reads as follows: TGTGCCAGCAGTGAAGGACGACATCCGAGCTCCTACAATGAGCAGTTCTTC.